These 15 T cell receptor beta chains were all obtained from the same sample, sequenced in a study of T-cell reconstitution after alpha-beta-depleted transplantation in children. Preparing the TCRbeta library involved the use of unique molecular identifiers. MiXCR was run by TCRdb on the PCR reads, yielding one entry per CDR3 protein. The top ten clones hold about 5% of a sample with 250,000 or so distinct CDR3 sequences, approximately 24% of them seen once. The sequencing here drew on PBMCs, mostly from graft donor cells, taken 360 days after TCRalphabeta/CD19-depleted stem cell transplant. The receptors were sampled from a female patient aged 2-9 years who had a stem cell transplant for congenital amegakaryocytic thrombocytopenia, so the T cells may come from the graft donor.

This clonotype has a handful of counts. The chain joins TRBV20-1 to TRBJ2-7; 8 bases map to TRBD2. J lost 0 bases, V lost 0 bases, and 4 bases had no gene match. Germline assignment: CDR1 DFQATT and CDR2 SNEGSKA (reference sequence). The CDR3 length is 15 residues. The CDR3, as DNA: TGCAGTGCTAGAGATAGCGGGGCCGTCTCCTACGAGCAGTACTTC. Residues: CSARDSGAVSYEQYF.

This clonotype was counted a few times. The chain is built from TRBV15 and TRBJ2-6; D ambiguous. The CDR3 length is 19 residues. Germline loops: CDR1 LNHNV, CDR2 YYDKDF (reference sequence). With 2 bases removed from V and 0 bases from J, the gap between germline ends came to 17 bases. The CDR3 reads CATSRLYEQPSSGANVLTF. The CDR3 DNA reads as TGTGCCACCAGCAGATTATACGAGCAGCCCAGCTCTGGGGCCAACGTCCTGACTTTC.

This clonotype occurred a few times. V and J are TRBV18 and TRBJ2-3, with D perhaps TRBD1 or TRBD2 (5 bases each). Trimming removed 5 bases at V and 5 bases at J, with 23 bases between. This CDR3 region has 17 residues. In germline, CDR1 is KGHSH, CDR2 LQKENI. In nucleotides, the CDR3 is TGTGCCAGCTCATCTTACTACGGTGGGACCAAGGGAGATACGCAGTATTTT. Its translation is CASSSYYGGTKGDTQYF.

This clonotype was seen more than once but under ten times. The chain carries TRBV4-2 and TRBJ2-7, with D unresolved. The CDR3 covers 16 residues. CDR1 and CDR2 (germline): LGHNA, YNFKEQ. Between the trimmed V and J ends, which lost 0 bases and 4 bases, there was a span of 16 bases. The CDR3 sequence: CASSQEVGTLHYEQYF. The CDR3 DNA reads as TGTGCCAGCAGCCAAGAGGTCGGAACACTCCATTACGAGCAGTACTTC.

This clonotype was seen repeatedly, ten times or more. V usage is TRBV3-1 and J usage is TRBJ2-2; the match to TRBD1 covers 10 bases. This CDR3 is 16 amino acids long. Losses at the gene ends were 2 bases for V and 5 bases for J; bases not matched to a gene: 5. Germline CDR1 LGHDT, CDR2 YNNKEL (reference sequence). The CDR3 coding sequence is TGTGCCAGCAGCCAACCGGGACAGGGGAAGACCGGGGAGCTGTTTTTT. Its translation is CASSQPGQGKTGELFF.

The chain uses TRBV7-2 and TRBJ1-4, with 10 bases fitting TRBD1. With 5 bases clipped from V and 6 bases from J, the junction kept 6 bases outside the gene matches. The CDR3 extends over 15 amino acids. Germline V gene data show CDR1 as SGHTA and CDR2 as FQGNSA. DNA for the CDR3: TGTGCCAGCAGCCAGCTAGGGACAGGGGATGAAAAACTGTTTTTT. Its protein product is CASSQLGTGDEKLFF.

This clonotype showed up just a few times. V gene TRBV4-2 combines with J gene TRBJ2-3; 10 bases agree with TRBD2. V shed 8 bases, J shed 3 bases, and the junction held 8 bases outside the gene matches. Germline CDR1 and CDR2: LGHNA and YNFKEQ. CDR3 length: 15 residues. DNA of the CDR3: TGTGCCAGCCGAATGAGCGGGGGGGGTACAGATACGCAGTATTTT. Amino acid sequence: CASRMSGGGTDTQYF.

V usage is TRBV27 and J usage is TRBJ2-5, with TRBD1 matching over 7 bases. The CDR3 sequence is 14 residues long. From germline, CDR1 is MNHEY and CDR2 SMNVEV (reference sequence). After removal of 6 bases from V and 1 base from J, the junction contained 5 bases not matched to a gene. The CDR3 protein is CASRPGQIQETQYF. Here the CDR3 DNA reads TGTGCCAGCAGACCGGGACAGATCCAAGAGACCCAGTACTTC.

CDR3 in DNA: TGTGCCAGCAGTAAGCTAGCGAACACCGGGGAGCTGTTTTTT. It codes for CASSKLANTGELFF. The chain joins TRBV6-2 or TRBV6-3 to TRBJ2-2; no clear D. The V and J ends lost 5 bases and 0 bases respectively, with 7 bases between them. In germline, CDR1 is MNHEY, CDR2 SVGEGT. This CDR3 region has 14 residues.

V is TRBV5-6 and J is TRBJ1-4, with 9 bases identical to TRBD1. Looked up from germline, CDR1 is SGHDT and CDR2 is YYEEEE. V trimming: 6 bases; J trimming: 11 bases; junction bases outside the gene matches: 14. This CDR3 spans 15 amino acids. CDR3 sequence (DNA): TGTGCCAGCACCGATACAGGGGGCGCGTTTGGGAAACTGTTTTTT. It translates to CASTDTGGAFGKLFF.

This clonotype was picked up many times. The V and J genes are TRBV5-1 and TRBJ2-1; 8 nucleotides agree with TRBD2. The CDR3 is 17 residues long. The V and J ends lost 1 base and 4 bases, in that order; junction bases with no gene match: 10. CDR1 is SGHRS, CDR2 YFSETQ, per germline. CDR3 sequence: CASSLLELAGFYNEQFF. CDR3 DNA: TGCGCCAGCAGCTTGCTCGAATTAGCGGGGTTTTACAATGAGCAGTTCTTC.

There are a few counts of this clonotype. The CDR3 nucleotides read TGCGCCAGCAGCCAACTAGCGGGACTTAGCACAGATACGCAGTATTTT. As protein: CASSQLAGLSTDTQYF. This rearrangement joins TRBV4-3 to TRBJ2-3; 9 positions match TRBD2. Germline lookup yields CDR1 LGHNA and CDR2 YSLEER. With V trimmed by 2 bases and J by 0 bases, 3 bases remained unmatched. This CDR3 comprises 16 residues.

The gene calls are TRBV15 and TRBJ1-4, with D unclear. V was cut by 0 bases and J by 5 bases, with 16 bases left in between. Germline V CDR1 and CDR2: LNHNV, YYDKDF (reference sequence). The CDR3 is 17 amino acids. CDR3 protein: CATSRDGWGVGNEKLFF. The CDR3, as DNA: TGTGCCACCAGCAGAGATGGGTGGGGTGTGGGGAATGAAAAACTGTTTTTT.

This clonotype has just a few counts. The chain combines TRBV28 with TRBJ2-7; no firm D call. V was pared by 4 bases and J by 4 bases, with 8 bases between. The CDR3 is 12 residues long. Germline V lookup: CDR1 MDHEN, CDR2 SYDVKM. CDR3: CASSSVWYEQYF. The CDR3 region has the DNA TGTGCCAGCAGTTCCGTATGGTACGAGCAGTACTTC. Filled out from reference TRBV28 and TRBJ2-7, the complete variable domain reads DVKVTQSSRYLVKRTGEKVFLECVQDMDHENMFWYRQDPGLGLRLIYFSYDVKMKEKGDIPEGYSVSREKKERFSLILESASTNQTSMYLCASSSVWYEQYFGPGTRLTVT.

This clonotype was found a few times. V is TRBV14 and J is TRBJ2-1; D perhaps matches TRBD2 (5 bases). The CDR3 is 13 residues long. Germline lookup yields CDR1 SGHDN and CDR2 FVKESK. V was trimmed by 4 bases and J by 1 base, leaving 5 bases between them. DNA for the CDR3: TGTGCCAGCAGCCGCGGGTCCTACAATGAGCAGTTCTTC. Its translation is CASSRGSYNEQFF.